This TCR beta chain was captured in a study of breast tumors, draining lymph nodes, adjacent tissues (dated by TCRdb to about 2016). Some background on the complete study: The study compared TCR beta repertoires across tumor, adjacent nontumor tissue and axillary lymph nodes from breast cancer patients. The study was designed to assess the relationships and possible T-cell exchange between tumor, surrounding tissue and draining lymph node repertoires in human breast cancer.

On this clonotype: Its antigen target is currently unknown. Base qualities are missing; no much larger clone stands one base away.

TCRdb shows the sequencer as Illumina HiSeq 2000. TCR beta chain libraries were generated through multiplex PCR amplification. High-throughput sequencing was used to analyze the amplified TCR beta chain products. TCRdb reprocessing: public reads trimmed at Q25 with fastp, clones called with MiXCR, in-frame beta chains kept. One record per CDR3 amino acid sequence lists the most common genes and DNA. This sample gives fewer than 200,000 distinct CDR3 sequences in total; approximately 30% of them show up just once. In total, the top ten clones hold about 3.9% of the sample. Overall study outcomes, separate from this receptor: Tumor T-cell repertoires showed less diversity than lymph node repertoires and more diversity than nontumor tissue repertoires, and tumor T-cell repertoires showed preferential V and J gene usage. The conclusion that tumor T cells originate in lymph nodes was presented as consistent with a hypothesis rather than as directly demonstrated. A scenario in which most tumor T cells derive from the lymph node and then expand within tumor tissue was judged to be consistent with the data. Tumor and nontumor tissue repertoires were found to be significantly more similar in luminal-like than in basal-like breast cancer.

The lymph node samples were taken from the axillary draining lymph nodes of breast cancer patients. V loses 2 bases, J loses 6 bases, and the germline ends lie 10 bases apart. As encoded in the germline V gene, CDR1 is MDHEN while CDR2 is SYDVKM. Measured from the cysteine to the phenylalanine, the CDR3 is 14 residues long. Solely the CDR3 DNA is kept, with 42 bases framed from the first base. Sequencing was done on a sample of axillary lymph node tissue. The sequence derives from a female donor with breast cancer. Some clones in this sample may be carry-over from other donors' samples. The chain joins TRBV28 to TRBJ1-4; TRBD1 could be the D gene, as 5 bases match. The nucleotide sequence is TGTGCCAGCAGTTTAGTGGGGGAGGATGAAAAACTGTTTTTT. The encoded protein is CASSLVGEDEKLFF.